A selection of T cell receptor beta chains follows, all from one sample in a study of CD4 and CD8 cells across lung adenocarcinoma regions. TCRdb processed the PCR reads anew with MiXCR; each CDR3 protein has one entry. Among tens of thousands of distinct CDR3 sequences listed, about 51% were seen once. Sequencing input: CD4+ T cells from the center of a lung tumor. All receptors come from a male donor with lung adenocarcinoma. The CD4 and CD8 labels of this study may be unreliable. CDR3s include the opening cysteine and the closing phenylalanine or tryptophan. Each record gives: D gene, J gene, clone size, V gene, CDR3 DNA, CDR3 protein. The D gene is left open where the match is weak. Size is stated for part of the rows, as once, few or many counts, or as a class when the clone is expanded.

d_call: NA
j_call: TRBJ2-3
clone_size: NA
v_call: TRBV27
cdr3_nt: TGTGCCAGGGGGCTCGGGCTCGGGGTCAAAGATACGCAGTATTTC
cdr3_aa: CARGLGLGVKDTQYF

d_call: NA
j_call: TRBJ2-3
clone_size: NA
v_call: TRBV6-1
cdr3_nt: TGTTCCAGCAGGGGTCACGGGGGCCGTGACAAAGAGACCCAGTACTTT
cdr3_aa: CSSRGHGGRDKETQYF

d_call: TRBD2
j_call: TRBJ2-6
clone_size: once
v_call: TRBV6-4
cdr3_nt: TGTGCCAGCAGACCCGCGGGGGGGTCCGGGGCCTACGTGCAGACCTTC
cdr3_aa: CASRPAGGSGAYVQTF

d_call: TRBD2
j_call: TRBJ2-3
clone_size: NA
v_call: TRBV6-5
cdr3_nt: TGTGCCAGCAGTTATCAGCTAGCGGGATTTACCGGGACGCAGTATTTT
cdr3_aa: CASSYQLAGFTGTQYF

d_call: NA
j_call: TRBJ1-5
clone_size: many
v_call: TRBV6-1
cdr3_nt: TGTGCCACCCTAACGGGGGGGGGCGGTCAGCCCCAGCATTTT
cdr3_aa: CATLTGGGGQPQHF

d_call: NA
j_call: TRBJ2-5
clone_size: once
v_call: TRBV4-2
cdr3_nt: TGTGCCAGTGCGGGACACGGCGCCCCCGCCCAAGATACCCAGTACTTT
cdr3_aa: CASAGHGAPAQDTQYF

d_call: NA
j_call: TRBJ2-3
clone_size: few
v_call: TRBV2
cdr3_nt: TGTGCCAGCAGTGACGAGGCAGATACGCAGTATTTT
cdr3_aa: CASSDEADTQYF

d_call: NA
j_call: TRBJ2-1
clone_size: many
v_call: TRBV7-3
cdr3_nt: TGTGCCAGCAGCTTAACCGTTAGCAGAAGCTCCTACAATGAGCAGTTCTTC
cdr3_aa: CASSLTVSRSSYNEQFF

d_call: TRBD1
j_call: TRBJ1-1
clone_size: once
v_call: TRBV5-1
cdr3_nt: TGCGCCAGCAGCTCGGGACAGGGCGTCACTGAAGCTTTCTTT
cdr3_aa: CASSSGQGVTEAFF

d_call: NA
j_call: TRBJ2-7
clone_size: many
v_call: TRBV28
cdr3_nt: TGTGCCAGCACCCTCCGAGGGAGAAGGTACGAGCAGTACTTC
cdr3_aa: CASTLRGRRYEQYF

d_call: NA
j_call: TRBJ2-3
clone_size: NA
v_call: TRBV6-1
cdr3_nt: TGTGCCAGCAGACTCCAGGCTGTGAGCACAGGTACGCAGTATTTT
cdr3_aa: CASRLQAVSTGTQYF

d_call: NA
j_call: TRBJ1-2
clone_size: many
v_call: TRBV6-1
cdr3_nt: TGTGCCAGCTCCCCCCCCGGGCGAGGCTACACCTTC
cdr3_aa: CASSPPGRGYTF

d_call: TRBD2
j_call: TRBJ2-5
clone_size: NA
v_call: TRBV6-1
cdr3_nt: TGTGCCAGCAGTGGGAGGGACGCCGGGGGGGAGACCCAGTACTTC
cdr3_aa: CASSGRDAGGETQYF

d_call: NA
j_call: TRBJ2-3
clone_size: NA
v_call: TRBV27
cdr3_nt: TGTGCCAGCAGTGCTGGGCGACTAGGCCGTGGCACAGATACGCAGTATTTC
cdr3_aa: CASSAGRLGRGTDTQYF

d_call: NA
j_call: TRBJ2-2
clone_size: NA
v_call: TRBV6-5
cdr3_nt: TGTGCCAGCAGTTACGGGCACGCGGTGAGCACCGGGGCGCAGTTTTTT
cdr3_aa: CASSYGHAVSTGAQFF

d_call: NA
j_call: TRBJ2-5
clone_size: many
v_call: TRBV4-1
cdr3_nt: TGCGCCAGCAGCCAAGATCACAGGGCGCAAGAGACCCAGTACTTC
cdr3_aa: CASSQDHRAQETQYF

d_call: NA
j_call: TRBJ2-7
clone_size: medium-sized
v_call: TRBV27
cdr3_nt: TGTGCCAGCAGTAGTGGGTACTCCTACGAGCAGTACTTC
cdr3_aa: CASSSGYSYEQYF

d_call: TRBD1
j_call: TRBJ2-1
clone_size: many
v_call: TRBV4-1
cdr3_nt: TGCGCCAGCAGCCAAGTTCTTCCGGGACAGGCACACAATGAGCAGTTCTTC
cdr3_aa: CASSQVLPGQAHNEQFF

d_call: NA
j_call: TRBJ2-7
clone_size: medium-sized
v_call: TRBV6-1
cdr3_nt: TGTGCCAGCAGTGAAGCGCCCTACATCTACGAGCAGTACTTC
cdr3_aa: CASSEAPYIYEQYF

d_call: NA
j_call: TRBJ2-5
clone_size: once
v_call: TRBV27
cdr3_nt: TGTGCGGGGATTGGGGGCCGTGACCAAGAGACCCAGTACTTC
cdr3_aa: CAGIGGRDQETQYF

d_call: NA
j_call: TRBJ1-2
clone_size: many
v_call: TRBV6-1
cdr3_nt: TGTGCCACCTATCGGGGGGCCTCCGGCTACACCTTC
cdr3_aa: CATYRGASGYTF

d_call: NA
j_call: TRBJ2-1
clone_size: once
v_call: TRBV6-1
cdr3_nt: TGTGCCACACTAATGACAGGCGACAATGAGCAGTTCTTC
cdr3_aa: CATLMTGDNEQFF

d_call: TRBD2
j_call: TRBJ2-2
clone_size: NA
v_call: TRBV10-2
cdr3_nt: TGCGCCAGCAGTGGCCTAGCGGGAGTGCGCACAGGGAAGCTGTTTTTT
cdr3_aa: CASSGLAGVRTGKLFF

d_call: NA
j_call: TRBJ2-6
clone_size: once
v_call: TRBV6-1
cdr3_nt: TGTGCCAGCAGTGAAATGGGACTCTCTGGGGCCAACGTCCTGACTTTC
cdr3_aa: CASSEMGLSGANVLTF

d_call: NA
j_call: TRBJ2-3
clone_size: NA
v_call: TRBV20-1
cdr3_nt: TGCAGTGCTAAGCCAGCAGGTGACCCAGATACCCAGTATTTC
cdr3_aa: CSAKPAGDPDTQYF

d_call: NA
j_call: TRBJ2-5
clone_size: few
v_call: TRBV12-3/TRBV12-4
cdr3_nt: TGTGCCAGCAGGAAGGGGGACGACCAAGAGACCCAGTACTTC
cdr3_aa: CASRKGDDQETQYF

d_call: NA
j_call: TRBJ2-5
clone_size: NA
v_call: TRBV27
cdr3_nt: TGTGCCAGCGGGGGGCTTGGCGGCAGGGCCAAAGATACCCAGTACTTC
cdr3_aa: CASGGLGGRAKDTQYF

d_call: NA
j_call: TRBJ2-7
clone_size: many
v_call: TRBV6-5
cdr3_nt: TGTGCCAGCAGTTACACAGGGAACCACGAGCAGTACTTC
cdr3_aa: CASSYTGNHEQYF

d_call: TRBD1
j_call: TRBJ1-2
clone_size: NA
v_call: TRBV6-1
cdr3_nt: TGTGCCAGCAGTGAACGGTGGGACAGGGTGAACTATGGCTACACCTTC
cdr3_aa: CASSERWDRVNYGYTF

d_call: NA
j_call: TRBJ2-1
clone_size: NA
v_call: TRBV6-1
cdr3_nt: TGTGCCAGCAGTGAACGGGCGGGAAGCTCCTACAATGAGCAGTTCTTC
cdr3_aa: CASSERAGSSYNEQFF

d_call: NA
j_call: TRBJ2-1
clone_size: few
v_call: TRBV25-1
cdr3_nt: TGTGCCAGTGGTGGAGGGCTAGCGATCGACAATGAGCAGTTCTTC
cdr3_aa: CASGGGLAIDNEQFF

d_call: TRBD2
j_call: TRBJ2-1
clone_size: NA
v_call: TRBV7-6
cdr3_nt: TGTGCCAGCAGCTTAGCCCAGGGACTACGTGAGCAGTTCTTC
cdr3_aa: CASSLAQGLREQFF

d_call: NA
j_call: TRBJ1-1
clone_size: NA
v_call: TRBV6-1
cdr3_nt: TGTGCCAGCAAACTAGGGACGATGAACACTGAAGCTTTCTTT
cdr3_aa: CASKLGTMNTEAFF

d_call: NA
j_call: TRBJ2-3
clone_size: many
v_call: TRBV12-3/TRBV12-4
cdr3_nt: TGTGCCAGCACCCAGAGGGGGTTAACAGATACGCAGTATTTT
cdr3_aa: CASTQRGLTDTQYF

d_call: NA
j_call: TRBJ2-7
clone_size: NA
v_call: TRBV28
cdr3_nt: TGTGCCAGCAGAGGGTGGGGGTCCAACTACGAGCAGTACTTC
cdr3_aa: CASRGWGSNYEQYF

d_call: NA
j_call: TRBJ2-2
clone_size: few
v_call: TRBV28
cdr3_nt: TGTGCCAGCAGTTCTAACCGGGACTCGAACACCGGGGAGCTGTTTTTT
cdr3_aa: CASSSNRDSNTGELFF

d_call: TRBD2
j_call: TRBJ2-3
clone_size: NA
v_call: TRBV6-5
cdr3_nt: TGTGCCAGCAGATATAGCGGGAAGGCCTCAGACACGCAGTATTTC
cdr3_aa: CASRYSGKASDTQYF

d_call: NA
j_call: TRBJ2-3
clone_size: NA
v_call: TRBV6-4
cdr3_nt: TGTGCCGGCGGGGACGGGGGCGGGAGTCAAGATACCCAGTATTTT
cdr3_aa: CAGGDGGGSQDTQYF

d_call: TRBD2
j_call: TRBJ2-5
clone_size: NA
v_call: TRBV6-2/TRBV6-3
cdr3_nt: TGTGCCAGCAGCCCAACCACTAGCGGGAGTTGGGAGACCCAGTACTTC
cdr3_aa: CASSPTTSGSWETQYF

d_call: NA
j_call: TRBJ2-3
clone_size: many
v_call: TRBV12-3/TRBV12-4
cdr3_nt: TGTGCCAGCAGTTGGGACCGCACAGATACGCAGTATTTT
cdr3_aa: CASSWDRTDTQYF

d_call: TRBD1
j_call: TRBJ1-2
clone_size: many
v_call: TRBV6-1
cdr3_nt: TGTGCCAGCAGTCCCCTGATATCCCGGGACAGGAACGCTAACTATGGCTACACCTTC
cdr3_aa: CASSPLISRDRNANYGYTF

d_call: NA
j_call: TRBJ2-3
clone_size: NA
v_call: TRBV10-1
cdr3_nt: TGCGCCAGCAGTCAGCCTGGGAACACAGATAAGCAGTATTTT
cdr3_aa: CASSQPGNTDKQYF

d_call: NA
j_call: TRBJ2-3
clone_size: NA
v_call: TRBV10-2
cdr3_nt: TGCGCCTCGGGGCAGACCGAAAAAGATACTCAGTACTTT
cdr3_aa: CASGQTEKDTQYF

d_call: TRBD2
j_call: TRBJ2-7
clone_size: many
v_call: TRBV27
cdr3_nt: TGTGCCAGCAGTTCGGGGACTAGAGGTTACGAGCAGTACTTC
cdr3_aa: CASSSGTRGYEQYF

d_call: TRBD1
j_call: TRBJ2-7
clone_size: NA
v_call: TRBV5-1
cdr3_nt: TGCGCCAGCAGCTTCAGGACAGGGGACCACGAGCAGTACTTC
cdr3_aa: CASSFRTGDHEQYF

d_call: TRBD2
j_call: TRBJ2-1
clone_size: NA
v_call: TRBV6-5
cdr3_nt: TGTGCCAGCAGTTATGGGGGAGGGTACTACAATGAGCAGTTCTTC
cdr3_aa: CASSYGGGYYNEQFF

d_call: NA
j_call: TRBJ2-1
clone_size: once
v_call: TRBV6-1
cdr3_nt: TGTGCCAGCAGTGGGGGGGGGGCGGCTGGATGCTACAATACGCAGTTCTTT
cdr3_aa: CASSGGGAAGCYNTQFF

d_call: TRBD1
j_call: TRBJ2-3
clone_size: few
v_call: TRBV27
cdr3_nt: TGTGCCAGCAGTCCGGGCCGAGGGGGCTGTGGGCCAGAGACGCAGTATTTT
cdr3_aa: CASSPGRGGCGPETQYF

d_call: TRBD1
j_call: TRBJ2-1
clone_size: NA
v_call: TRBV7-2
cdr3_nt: TGTGCCAGCAGCTCAGGACAGGGACACAATGAGCAGTTCTTC
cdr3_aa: CASSSGQGHNEQFF

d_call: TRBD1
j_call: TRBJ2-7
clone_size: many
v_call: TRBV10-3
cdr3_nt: TGTGCCTTATCCCTAGAGCCCCCGGGACAGGGGACCTACGAGCAGTACTTC
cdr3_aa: CALSLEPPGQGTYEQYF

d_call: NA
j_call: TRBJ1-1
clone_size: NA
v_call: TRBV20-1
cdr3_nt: TGCAGTGCCGAGAAGGAGCTGAACACTGAAGCTTTCTTT
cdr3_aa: CSAEKELNTEAFF

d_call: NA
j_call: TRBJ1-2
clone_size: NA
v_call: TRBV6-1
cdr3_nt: TGTGCCAGCAGTGAACATCAGGCTAACAATGACGCTTCCTTT
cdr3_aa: CASSEHQANNDASF

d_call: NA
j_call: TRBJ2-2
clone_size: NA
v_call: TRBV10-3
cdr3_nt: TGTGCCATCACCGACCACCTTTCTGGCGGGGAGCTGTTTTTT
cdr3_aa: CAITDHLSGGELFF

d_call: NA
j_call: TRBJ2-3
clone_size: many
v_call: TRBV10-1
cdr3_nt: TGCGCCAGCCAAAGGAGAGGGGGTAGTACAGATACGCAGTATTTT
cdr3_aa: CASQRRGGSTDTQYF